The rows below give T cell receptor beta chains drawn from one sample of a study of blood T cell repertoires in COVID-19. The table came from immunoSEQ multiplex PCR; TCRdb's copy has only in-frame clones and leaves some out. The sample lists about 86,000 clones; more than 75% were seen once. Sequencing was done on a sample of peripheral blood. Receptors originate from a human donor in a cohort sampled during active COVID-19. The CDR3 runs from the conserved cysteine through the conserved F or W. Each record gives: V gene, CDR3 length, D gene, J gene, clone size, CDR3 DNA, CDR3 protein. A D gene is named only where the DNA matches it firmly. Clone size is not always given. Where it is, it says once, few, many or a class for expanded clones.

V: TRBV7-9; length: 15; D: NA; J: TRBJ1-3; size: NA; DNA: TGTGCCAGCAGCGCTACAGGTTACTCTGGAAACACCATATATTTT; CDR3: CASSATGYSGNTIYF
V: TRBV18; length: 13; D: NA; J: TRBJ2-5; size: NA; DNA: TGTGCCAGCTCAGGGGGCTCCCAAGAGACCCAGTACTTC; CDR3: CASSGGSQETQYF
V: TRBV9; length: 18; D: TRBD1; J: TRBJ1-1; size: NA; DNA: TGTGCCAGCAGCGTGGACAGGGGAGCTCTTGGCATGAACACTGAAGCTTTCTTT; CDR3: CASSVDRGALGMNTEAFF
V: TRBV7-3; length: 15; D: NA; J: TRBJ2-3; size: NA; DNA: TGTGCCAGCAGCCCAGGGGCTGGCTTACCAGATACGCAGTATTTT; CDR3: CASSPGAGLPDTQYF
V: TRBV28; length: 16; D: NA; J: TRBJ1-6; size: NA; DNA: TGTGCCAGCACCACTCATTTTGCAGGGAATAATTCACCCCTCCACTTT; CDR3: CASTTHFAGNNSPLHF
V: TRBV27; length: 11; D: NA; J: TRBJ2-7; size: few; DNA: TGTGCCAGCAGTCAGGGGTACGAGCAGTACTTC; CDR3: CASSQGYEQYF
V: TRBV6-4; length: 18; D: TRBD2; J: TRBJ2-1; size: NA; DNA: TGTGCCAGCAGTGACTCGATCAGGACTAGCGGGAGGGTTGATGAGCAGTTCTTC; CDR3: CASSDSIRTSGRVDEQFF
V: TRBV11-2; length: 13; D: NA; J: TRBJ2-3; size: NA; DNA: TGTGCCAGCAGCTTAGCCCGGGGAGATACGCAGTATTTT; CDR3: CASSLARGDTQYF
V: TRBV9; length: 15; D: TRBD2; J: TRBJ2-7; size: few; DNA: TGTGCCAGCAGCGTAGGATCAGCGGGAGGGTACGAGCAGTACTTC; CDR3: CASSVGSAGGYEQYF
V: TRBV19; length: 13; D: NA; J: TRBJ1-1; size: NA; DNA: TGTGCCAGTAGTCCTCAGGTCCAGGCTGAAGCTTTCTTT; CDR3: CASSPQVQAEAFF
V: TRBV19; length: 15; D: TRBD2; J: TRBJ2-3; size: NA; DNA: TGTGCCAGTAGCTTGGGGAGCGGGAGAACAGATACGCAGTATTTT; CDR3: CASSLGSGRTDTQYF
V: TRBV5-1; length: 15; D: TRBD1; J: TRBJ1-5; size: NA; DNA: TGCGCCAGCAGCTTGACGGGACAGGACAATCAGCCCCAGCATTTT; CDR3: CASSLTGQDNQPQHF
V: TRBV5-4; length: 18; D: NA; J: TRBJ2-2; size: once; DNA: TGTGCCAGCAGCTTGGACGGTCTCCAGGAGGGGAACACCGGGGAGCTGTTTTTT; CDR3: CASSLDGLQEGNTGELFF
V: TRBV9; length: 15; D: TRBD2; J: TRBJ2-3; size: once; DNA: TGTGCCAGCAGCTTCATAGCGGGAGGCACAGATACGCAGTATTTT; CDR3: CASSFIAGGTDTQYF
V: TRBV7-2; length: 16; D: NA; J: TRBJ2-3; size: NA; DNA: TGTGCCAGCAGCTTAGCCGGAAGGACAGTCCAGGATACGCAGTATTTT; CDR3: CASSLAGRTVQDTQYF
V: TRBV20-1; length: 15; D: TRBD2; J: TRBJ2-3; size: NA; DNA: TGCAGTGCTAGTCCCCTAGCGGGAGACACAGATACGCAGTATTTT; CDR3: CSASPLAGDTDTQYF
V: TRBV29-1; length: 14; D: NA; J: TRBJ1-3; size: NA; DNA: TGCAGCGTTGAAGATGGGGCAAGTCGAAACACCATATATTTT; CDR3: CSVEDGASRNTIYF
V: TRBV4-1; length: 15; D: TRBD2; J: TRBJ2-3; size: medium-sized; DNA: TGCGCCAGCAGCCAAGAGACTAGCGGGAGTGATACGCAGTATTTT; CDR3: CASSQETSGSDTQYF
V: TRBV11-2; length: 14; D: TRBD2; J: TRBJ2-7; size: NA; DNA: TGTGCCAGCAGCCCCCAGACTAGCGGGTACGAGCAGTACTTC; CDR3: CASSPQTSGYEQYF
V: TRBV28; length: 16; D: TRBD1; J: TRBJ1-5; size: NA; DNA: TGTGCCAGCAGGACAGGGGGCCTATATAGCAATCAGCCCCAGCATTTT; CDR3: CASRTGGLYSNQPQHF
V: TRBV4-1; length: 15; D: NA; J: TRBJ1-2; size: NA; DNA: TGCGCCAGCAGCCGCCTACAGGGTAACCTGATGGATTACACCTTC; CDR3: CASSRLQGNLMDYTF
V: TRBV27; length: 15; D: NA; J: TRBJ1-6; size: NA; DNA: TGTGCCAGCAGTCGAAATACACAGGGTTTCGGGCCCCTCCACTTT; CDR3: CASSRNTQGFGPLHF
V: TRBV6-5; length: 13; D: NA; J: TRBJ1-1; size: NA; DNA: TGTGCCAGCAGCCGACAAACGGGGACTGAAGCTTTCTTT; CDR3: CASSRQTGTEAFF
V: TRBV6-5; length: 13; D: NA; J: TRBJ2-3; size: few; DNA: TGTGCCAGCAGACGGGACTTCACAGATACGCAGTATTTT; CDR3: CASRRDFTDTQYF
V: TRBV10-3; length: 17; D: TRBD2; J: TRBJ2-5; size: once; DNA: TGTGCCATCAGTGAGGGTAATGGCGGGAGCCTTTCTGAGACCCAGTACTTC; CDR3: CAISEGNGGSLSETQYF
V: TRBV28; length: 15; D: TRBD2; J: TRBJ2-7; size: NA; DNA: TGTGCCAGCACATCTCGGGGTAGCGGGAGCTACGAGCAGTACTTC; CDR3: CASTSRGSGSYEQYF
V: TRBV24-1; length: 14; D: NA; J: TRBJ2-5; size: NA; DNA: TGTGCCACCAGTGCGGGGCAGGGGTTGGAGACCCAGTACTTC; CDR3: CATSAGQGLETQYF
V: TRBV30; length: 15; D: TRBD1; J: TRBJ1-6; size: NA; DNA: TGTGCCTGGAGTAGAGAACAGGGGGCATATTCACCCCTCCACTTT; CDR3: CAWSREQGAYSPLHF
V: TRBV28; length: 12; D: NA; J: TRBJ2-3; size: NA; DNA: TGTGCCAGCAGTTTTAGACAGATTACGCAGTATTTT; CDR3: CASSFRQITQYF
V: TRBV5-1; length: 15; D: NA; J: TRBJ2-2; size: NA; DNA: TGCGCCAGCAGCGAGGACATGCGGGGAACCGGGGAGCTGTTTTTT; CDR3: CASSEDMRGTGELFF
V: TRBV12-3/TRBV12-4; length: 13; D: NA; J: TRBJ2-7; size: NA; DNA: TGTGCCAGCCGGACAGATCCAGTGGGGGAGCAGTACTTC; CDR3: CASRTDPVGEQYF
V: TRBV7-3; length: 16; D: TRBD2; J: TRBJ2-3; size: few; DNA: TGTGCCAGCTGCCAGGGAGGGGCGGGGGTAGCAGATACGCAGTATTTT; CDR3: CASCQGGAGVADTQYF
V: TRBV27; length: 16; D: NA; J: TRBJ2-1; size: NA; DNA: TGTGCCAGCAGCCGTTTGCGGGCCCTCCGCCACAATGAGCAGTTCTTC; CDR3: CASSRLRALRHNEQFF
V: TRBV7-9; length: 16; D: TRBD1; J: TRBJ1-1; size: few; DNA: TGTGCCAGCAGCCTCAGCATGGGACAGGGGGCAAGTGAAGCTTTCTTT; CDR3: CASSLSMGQGASEAFF
V: TRBV3-1/TRBV3-2; length: 17; D: NA; J: TRBJ2-1; size: NA; DNA: TGTGCCAGCAGCCATTGGACGGGAGAGCTCTCCTACAATGAGCAGTTCTTC; CDR3: CASSHWTGELSYNEQFF
V: TRBV7-9; length: 14; D: NA; J: TRBJ1-1; size: few; DNA: TGTGCCAGCAGCCAGCAACAGGGGAACACTGAAGCTTTCTTT; CDR3: CASSQQQGNTEAFF
V: TRBV11-1; length: 16; D: NA; J: TRBJ2-1; size: NA; DNA: TGTGCCAGCAGCCCAGAGGGGGAGGGGAATTACAATGAGCAGTTCTTC; CDR3: CASSPEGEGNYNEQFF
V: TRBV28; length: 17; D: TRBD2; J: TRBJ2-5; size: NA; DNA: TGTGCCAGCAGTCCCCTGACTAGCGGGACTACCCAGGAGACCCAGTACTTC; CDR3: CASSPLTSGTTQETQYF
V: TRBV15; length: 17; D: NA; J: TRBJ1-3; size: NA; DNA: TGTGCCACCACCCCTGACAATTCCCTAAGATATGGAAACACCATATATTTT; CDR3: CATTPDNSLRYGNTIYF
V: TRBV5-1; length: 15; D: TRBD1; J: TRBJ1-1; size: once; DNA: TGCGCCAGCAGCTGGGACAGGTCTCGGGGAGATGAAGCTTTCTTT; CDR3: CASSWDRSRGDEAFF
V: TRBV19; length: 13; D: TRBD1; J: TRBJ2-1; size: NA; DNA: TGTGCCAGTTCACAGGGGGCAAACAATGAGCAGTTCTTC; CDR3: CASSQGANNEQFF
V: TRBV5-4; length: 14; D: TRBD2; J: TRBJ2-7; size: NA; DNA: TGTGCCTATCGATCTAGCGGGAAATCCTACGAGCAGTACTTC; CDR3: CAYRSSGKSYEQYF
V: TRBV5-1; length: 15; D: TRBD2; J: TRBJ2-1; size: NA; DNA: TGCGCCAGCAGCTTCCTAGCGGGAAAATACAATGAGCAGTTCTTC; CDR3: CASSFLAGKYNEQFF
V: TRBV18; length: 16; D: TRBD2; J: TRBJ2-1; size: NA; DNA: TGTGCCAGCTCACCTTCAGCGGGATACTCCTACAATGAGCAGTTCTTC; CDR3: CASSPSAGYSYNEQFF
V: TRBV5-3; length: 13; D: TRBD1; J: TRBJ2-1; size: NA; DNA: TGTGCCAGGCCCGGGACAGGGATGAATGAGCAGTTCTTC; CDR3: CARPGTGMNEQFF
V: TRBV28; length: 16; D: TRBD1; J: TRBJ2-7; size: NA; DNA: TGTGCCAGCAGATCAGCCCCGGGACAGGTGACCTACGAGCAGTACTTC; CDR3: CASRSAPGQVTYEQYF
V: TRBV27; length: 15; D: TRBD2; J: TRBJ2-3; size: NA; DNA: TGTGCCAGCAGTCCGACTAGCGGGGAGACAGATACGCAGTATTTT; CDR3: CASSPTSGETDTQYF
V: TRBV28; length: 12; D: NA; J: TRBJ1-4; size: NA; DNA: TGTGCCAGCAGTTCCGGGTCTCAAAAACTGTTTTTT; CDR3: CASSSGSQKLFF
V: TRBV29-1; length: 13; D: NA; J: TRBJ2-1; size: few; DNA: TGCAGCGTTGAACTCGACAGAAACAATGAGCAGTTCTTC; CDR3: CSVELDRNNEQFF